This is a list of T cell receptor beta chains from one sample in a study of cytomegalovirus exposure and HLA in healthy donors. The repertoire was sequenced with immunoSEQ multiplex PCR; TCRdb's copy has only in-frame clones and lacks some. This table holds about 78,000 clones, around 70% found once. Material: PBMCs. The receptors were sampled from a woman aged 40-49 years in good health and CMV-seropositive. Both conserved end residues are trimmed from each CDR3. The D gene is left open where the match is weak. Expanded clones are given a class, and other clones once, few, many or no size at all.

TRBV19,-,-,TRBJ1-1,ASSYGGGDTEAF
TRBV7-2,-,once,TRBJ1-1,ASSPLVIDTEAF
TRBV7-9,TRBD1,few,TRBJ2-1,ASSLGPGTANNEQF
TRBV4-2,-,-,-,ASSQDHESRTYEQY
TRBV28,-,-,TRBJ1-2,ASSLLTEDYGYT
TRBV7-8,-,-,TRBJ1-4,ASAIGGGGTNNEKLF
TRBV2,TRBD2,-,TRBJ2-1,ASSQTSGMTNEQF
TRBV5-4,TRBD1,once,TRBJ2-3,ASSSGTGVGDTQY
TRBV30,-,few,TRBJ1-5,AWSVRSGNNQPQH
TRBV2,-,-,TRBJ2-1,ASLEQYLNNEQF
TRBV19,-,-,TRBJ2-5,ASSKSGVWQETQY
TRBV30,-,-,TRBJ1-5,ACNAQVGNQPQH
TRBV5-1,TRBD2,-,TRBJ2-2,ASSTSGVVTGELF
TRBV12-5,-,-,TRBJ2-1,ASGSGSVGGVIEQF
TRBV5-8,-,few,TRBJ2-2,ASSLGTAANTGELF
TRBV6-1,-,-,TRBJ2-5,ASSEVLETQY
TRBV28,-,once,TRBJ2-5,ASSGLIETQY
TRBV7-2,-,-,TRBJ1-2,ASTQEGGYGYT
TRBV7-6,TRBD1,-,TRBJ1-4,ASSRDSVVEKLF
TRBV5-1,-,-,TRBJ2-3,ASSLTSTDTQY
TRBV18,-,-,TRBJ1-5,ASSQTQGSGNQPQH
TRBV28,TRBD1,-,TRBJ1-2,ASEPGQDYGYT
TRBV2,TRBD1,-,TRBJ1-2,ASREPTGDRRGYT
TRBV18,-,-,TRBJ2-1,ASSPGARLDNEQF
TRBV5-4,-,once,TRBJ1-2,ASSFLVGASGYT
TRBV4-3,-,few,TRBJ1-2,ASSQVGQAELGGYT